Described below is a single TCR beta chain sequence and its context. Its matching antigen is unknown. Measured with immunoSEQ multiplex PCR; TCRdb has only the in-frame clones, and not every one. The repertoire holds roughly 150,000 clones, under 95% seen once, with about 1.1% in the top ten. This sample was taken from a study of T cell responses to AZD1222 COVID-19 vaccine. CDR1 SNHLY and CDR2 FYNNEI come from the germline V gene. The ends were cut back, 0 bases at V and 6 bases at J, with 9 bases in the middle. This CDR3 is built from 13 residues. Study-wide results and caveats: Only five or six AZD1222 recipients were seropositive at baseline. Two doses of AZD1222 preceded a rise in Spike-specific TCR breadth and depth.

Second-dose intervals of approximately 4 or approximately 12 weeks were pooled. This TCR was sampled from an adult who received the AZD1222 COVID-19 vaccine. The V gene is TRBV2, the J gene TRBJ2-7, with D unresolved. Sequencing was performed on peripheral blood, taken 28 days after the second AZD1222 dose. CDR3 loop: CASSEALRSEQYF. CDR3 in DNA: TGTGCCAGCAGTGAAGCGCTTCGTAGCGAGCAGTACTTC.